The next 30 T cell receptor beta chains were all read from a single sample in a study of low-dose radiotherapy and immunotherapy resistance in tumors. The time point: before trial treatment. TRAV- and TRBV-specific primers, spanning alpha and beta chains, primed first-strand cDNA. For amplifying TCRs, the PCR ran for around 20 cycles with Phusion, which was used together with a constant-region primer and the adapter on the V primers. TCRdb itself ran the reads through MiXCR, one entry per CDR3 protein. Of tens of thousands of distinct CDR3 sequences in the sample, 15% to 20% were seen once. The material sequenced was PBMCs, taken before treatment. The receptors shown here come from a male donor with prostate cancer.

This clonotype was seen repeatedly, ten times or more. The rearrangement links TRBV5-6 to TRBJ2-1; perhaps TRBD2 as D (6 bases). CDR1 and CDR2 from the germline V gene are SGHDT and YYEEEE. Trimming removed 1 base at V and 9 bases at J, with 20 bases between. This CDR3 is 16 amino acids long. CDR3 amino acids: CASSLFGGRRGSEQFF. Here the CDR3 DNA reads TGTGCCAGCAGCTTGTTTGGAGGGAGGAGGGGAAGTGAGCAGTTCTTC. Complete variable domain (other parts from reference TRBV5-6 and TRBJ2-1): DAGVTQSPTHLIKTRGQQVTLRCSPKSGHDTVSWYQQALGQGPQFIFQYYEEEERQRGNFPDRFSGHQFPNYSSELNVNALLLGDSALYLCASSLFGGRRGSEQFFGPGTRLTVL.

Many counts were recorded for this clonotype. The V and J genes are TRBV7-6 and TRBJ1-1; D ambiguous. The CDR3 extends over 14 amino acids. Trimming took 1 base from V and 0 from J, leaving 6 bases between them. The germline CDR1 and CDR2 sequences are SGHVS and FNYEAQ. This CDR3 is CASSLEQLNTEAFF. CDR3 sequence (DNA): TGTGCCAGCAGCTTAGAACAGCTGAACACTGAAGCTTTCTTT.

This clonotype appeared many times. V gene TRBV13 combines with J gene TRBJ1-1; D not resolved. V gave up 0 bases and J gave up 0 bases, with 5 bases separating them. The CDR3 consists of 14 residues. Germline V lookup: CDR1 PRHDT, CDR2 FYEKMQ (reference sequence). CDR3 amino acids: CASSLGRVNTEAFF. CDR3 bases: TGTGCCAGCAGCTTAGGAAGGGTGAACACTGAAGCTTTCTTT.

The table lists this clonotype with many counts. V usage is TRBV20-1 and J usage is TRBJ2-1; D remains unclear. Trimming left V 3 bases short and J 1 base short, with 16 bases between. This CDR3 is built from 16 residues. In germline, CDR1 is DFQATT, CDR2 SNEGSKA (reference sequence). CDR3 coding DNA: TGCAGTGCTAGGCCCCTCGGAGTTTTGTCCTACAATGAGCAGTTCTTC. Translation gives CSARPLGVLSYNEQFF.

This clonotype was picked up many times. The J gene is TRBJ1-6, the V gene TRBV7-9; TRBD1 matches 7 bases. CDR1 is SEHNR and CDR2 is FQNEAQ in the germline V gene (reference sequence). V lost 4 bases to trimming and J lost 7 bases; unmatched junction nucleotides: 10. CDR3 length: 16 amino acids. In DNA, the CDR3 is TGTGCCAGCAGCTCCCCGACAGGGCTGCAAAATTCACCCCTCCACTTT. Protein: CASSSPTGLQNSPLHF. Drawing the rest from reference TRBV7-9 and TRBJ1-6, the complete variable domain is DTGVSQNPRHKITKRGQNVTFRCDPISEHNRLYWYRQTLGQGPEFLTYFQNEAQLEKSRLLSDRFSAERPKGSFSTLEIQRTEQGDSAMYLCASSSPTGLQNSPLHFGNGTRLTVT.

In this sample, this clonotype turned up many times. V is TRBV29-1 and J is TRBJ2-3; a weak D match, TRBD2 (7 bases). This CDR3 is 15 amino acids long. The germline V and J ends were trimmed by 6 bases and 1 base, with 17 bases remaining between them. Germline assignment: CDR1 SQVTM and CDR2 ANQGSEA. DNA for the CDR3: TGCAGCGTACGGGTGGGCGGGGGCCGCACAGATACGCAGTATTTT. It yields the protein CSVRVGGGRTDTQYF.

This clonotype was counted at least ten times. The chain couples TRBV30 to TRBJ2-1, with D maybe TRBD1 (6 bases). Germline CDR1 is GTSNPN and CDR2 is SVGIG (reference sequence). The CDR3 is 15 residues long. Trimming cost V 4 bases and J 6 bases, with 19 bases left between them. Written as DNA, the CDR3 is TGTGCCTGGAACGAAATAGGGGGTGGGCCCAATGAGCAGTTCTTC. As protein: CAWNEIGGGPNEQFF.

This clonotype was recorded many times. V gene TRBV3-1 combines with J gene TRBJ2-7, with D tentatively TRBD1 (6 bases). CDR1 is LGHDT, CDR2 YNNKEL, per germline (reference sequence). The CDR3 is 13 residues long. The V end lost 3 bases, the J end lost 6 bases, and 12 bases lay between the germline ends. CDR3 nucleotide sequence: TGTGCCAGCAGCCAGATCGCAGGGGCCGAGCAGTACTTC. Residues: CASSQIAGAEQYF.

The J gene is TRBJ2-5, the V gene TRBV6-2 or TRBV6-3; 7 positions agree with TRBD1. V lost 6 bases, J lost 10 bases, and 11 bases stayed unmatched. Per the germline V gene, CDR1 is MNHEY and CDR2 is SVGEGT. This CDR3 contains 13 residues. CDR3 residues: CASRVGGPQGQYF. The CDR3 bases are TGTGCCAGCAGAGTAGGGGGCCCCCAGGGCCAGTACTTC.

This clonotype was observed at least ten times. The chain combines TRBV2 with TRBJ2-1; possibly TRBD1 or TRBD2 for D (5 bases each). CDR3 length equals 14 residues. Per the germline V gene, CDR1 is SNHLY and CDR2 is FYNNEI. With 3 bases removed from V and 6 bases from J, the gap between germline ends came to 12 bases. For the CDR3, the DNA is TGTGCCAGCAGTGACAGGACGGGGACCAATGAGCAGTTCTTC. This codes for CASSDRTGTNEQFF. Drawing the rest from reference TRBV2 and TRBJ2-1, the complete variable domain is EPEVTQTPSHQVTQMGQEVILRCVPISNHLYFYWYRQILGQKVEFLVSFYNNEISEKSEIFDDQFSVERPDGSNFTLKIRSTKLEDSAMYFCASSDRTGTNEQFFGPGTRLTVL.

This clonotype was counted at least ten times. The chain links TRBV30 to TRBJ1-2; D perhaps matches TRBD1 (5 bases). CDR3 size: 13 residues. CDR1 is GTSNPN and CDR2 is SVGIG in the germline V gene (reference sequence). V dropped 1 base and J dropped 8 bases, with 14 bases sitting between them. CDR3 in amino acids: CAWSATVTSGYTF. The CDR3 coding sequence is TGTGCCTGGAGTGCGACAGTGACAAGCGGCTACACCTTC.

This clonotype was counted many times. The V and J genes are TRBV5-4 and TRBJ2-7, with 7 bases identical to TRBD1. V trimming: 0 bases; J trimming: 3 bases; junction bases outside the gene matches: 3. The CDR3 extends over 14 amino acids. Germline V gene data show CDR1 as SGHNT and CDR2 as YYREEE (reference sequence). In DNA form, the CDR3 reads TGTGCCAGCAGCTTGGTTGACAGGGACTACGAGCAGTACTTC. It specifies CASSLVDRDYEQYF.

This clonotype was observed many times. This sequence joins TRBV12-3 or TRBV12-4 and TRBJ1-4, with a tentative D call TRBD1 (5 bases). Trimming pared 6 bases from V and 7 bases from J, leaving 9 bases between. CDR3 length: 12 amino acids. The CDR3 spells CASSGGGEKLFF. CDR3 DNA: TGTGCCAGCAGCGGGGGTGGTGAAAAACTGTTTTTT.

This chain links TRBV5-1 with TRBJ2-2, with a weak D call TRBD2 (5 bases). Germline lookup yields CDR1 SGHRS and CDR2 YFSETQ. The CDR3 totals 16 residues. Trimming took off 0 bases at V and 2 bases at J, with 11 bases between the two ends. The CDR3 nucleotides read TGCGCCAGCAGCTTGGAGCGGAGCGCTAACACCGGGGAGCTGTTTTTT. Translation: CASSLERSANTGELFF.

This clonotype was picked up a small number of times. The genes are TRBV6-2 or TRBV6-3 and TRBJ2-1; D perhaps matches TRBD2 (5 bases). Germline-derived CDR1 and CDR2 are MNHEY and SVGEGT. Trimming cost V 7 bases and J 5 bases, with 15 bases left between them. The CDR3 has 14 residues. The CDR3 protein is CASTHGASHNEQFF. CDR3 sequence (DNA): TGTGCCAGCACCCACGGCGCTAGCCACAATGAGCAGTTCTTC.

Ten or more counts support this clonotype. V and J are TRBV29-1 and TRBJ1-2; D unclear. V shed 4 bases and J shed 8 bases, with 14 bases lying between them. CDR3 length: 12 amino acids. Germline V CDR1 and CDR2: SQVTM, ANQGSEA. The chain's CDR3 is CSVGDAGSGYTF. The CDR3 nucleotides are TGCAGCGTTGGTGACGCTGGAAGCGGCTACACCTTC.

This clonotype came up many times. The chain links TRBV7-9 to TRBJ2-2; either TRBD1 or TRBD2 may supply D (5 bases each). V was cut by 4 bases and J by 4 bases, with 13 bases left in between. The CDR3 consists of 15 residues. Germline V gives CDR1 SEHNR, CDR2 FQNEAQ (reference sequence). This CDR3 reads CASSYRLGTTGELFF. Here the CDR3 DNA reads TGTGCCAGCAGCTATAGATTGGGGACCACCGGGGAGCTGTTTTTT.

This clonotype was detected ten times or more. The V gene is TRBV6-6, the J gene TRBJ1-1; D possibly corresponds to TRBD1 (6 bases). V lost 6 bases and J 2 bases, leaving 22 bases between the germline ends. The CDR3 sequence is 17 residues long. The germline gives CDR1 MNHNY, CDR2 SVGAGI (reference sequence). The CDR3 reads CASRDFKRGGDNTEAFF. For the CDR3, the DNA is TGTGCCAGCAGGGACTTTAAAAGGGGGGGGGATAACACTGAAGCTTTCTTT.

The DNA of the CDR3 is TGTGCCAGCAGCCCTTTTTCGGCCGAGCAGTACTTC. It is translated as CASSPFSAEQYF. V gene TRBV13 combines with J gene TRBJ2-7; D not resolved. The CDR3 totals 12 residues. Trimming took 5 bases from V and 6 from J, leaving 11 bases between them. CDR1 and CDR2 from the germline V gene are PRHDT and FYEKMQ (reference sequence).

This clonotype was counted at least ten times. The chain joins TRBV11-2 to TRBJ2-7; TRBD1 aligns across 10 bases. CDR3 size: 16 residues. Trimming removed 6 bases from V and 2 bases from J; junction bases left unmatched: 10. Germline CDR1 reads SGHAT; CDR2 reads FQNNGV. CDR3 region: CASSPNPGQGPYEQYF. CDR3 DNA: TGTGCCAGCAGTCCGAATCCGGGACAGGGGCCCTACGAGCAGTACTTC.

This clonotype was seen many times. The rearrangement joins TRBV5-5 to TRBJ2-7; D may be TRBD2 (6 bases). This CDR3 region has 16 residues. Germline V lookup: CDR1 SGHKS, CDR2 YYEKEE (reference sequence). V lost 3 bases and J lost 4, with 20 bases in between. CDR3 amino acids: CASSSYGLGRGYEQYF. DNA of the CDR3: TGTGCCAGCAGCTCCTACGGTCTGGGGCGGGGTTACGAGCAGTACTTC. Combining the CDR3 with reference TRBV5-5 and TRBJ2-7 gives the whole variable domain DAGVTQSPTHLIKTRGQQVTLRCSPISGHKSVSWYQQVLGQGPQFIFQYYEKEERGRGNFPDRFSARQFPNYSSELNVNALLLGDSALYLCASSSYGLGRGYEQYFGPGTRLTVT.

This clonotype was recorded many times. The chain combines TRBV29-1 with TRBJ2-3; 8 nucleotides line up with TRBD2. CDR1 SQVTM and CDR2 ANQGSEA come from the germline V gene. The CDR3 consists of 15 residues. V lost 0 bases and J lost 6; bases outside the gene matches: 8. The CDR3 DNA reads TGCAGCGTTGAAGAGTGGGGGACTAGTGGCGATACGCAGTATTTT. Protein: CSVEEWGTSGDTQYF.

This chain connects TRBV5-1 to TRBJ2-7; D is perhaps TRBD1 (5 bases). This CDR3 region has 13 residues. Trimming removed 4 bases at V and 6 bases at J, with 14 bases between. Germline V gives CDR1 SGHRS, CDR2 YFSETQ. The CDR3, as DNA: TGCGCCAGCAGCCTCCAGGGTAGGGGCGAGCAGTACTTC. Translating gives CASSLQGRGEQYF.

As concerns this clonotype: A far more abundant clone sits one base away, making this likely a read error. The chain carries TRBV1 and TRBJ2-1. TRBV1 has pseudogene status. The CDR3 sequence is 13 residues long. CDR3 in DNA: TGCGCCAGCAGCCAACTACATGGGAATGAGCAGTTCTTC. It encodes CASSQLHGNEQFF.

This clonotype turned up a few times. This chain joins TRBV11-2 and TRBJ2-1; possibly TRBD2 for D (6 bases). From germline, CDR1 is SGHAT and CDR2 FQNNGV. Trimming removed 2 bases from V and 0 bases from J, with 14 bases in between. This CDR3 spans 17 amino acids. The CDR3 loop reads CASSLLTSPSSYNEQFF. DNA of the CDR3: TGTGCCAGCAGCTTACTAACTAGCCCCAGCTCCTACAATGAGCAGTTCTTC.

This clonotype was counted many times. The rearrangement uses TRBV7-9 and TRBJ2-1, with D perhaps TRBD1 (5 bases). Germline CDR1 is SEHNR and CDR2 is FQNEAQ (reference sequence). Trimming left V 2 bases short and J 3 bases short, with 11 bases between. The CDR3 has 15 residues. CDR3 sequence: CASSLRGEDYNEQFF. CDR3 bases: TGTGCCAGCAGCTTAAGGGGTGAAGACTACAATGAGCAGTTCTTC.

The sample holds many counts of this clonotype. This chain joins TRBV12-3 or TRBV12-4 and TRBJ1-3; D uncertain. The CDR3 length is 11 residues. The germline V and J ends were trimmed by 3 bases and 3 bases, with 0 bases remaining between them. This CDR3 reads CASSFGNTIYF. The CDR3, as DNA: TGTGCCAGCAGTTTTGGAAACACCATATATTTT.

This clonotype has at least ten counts. The chain recombines TRBV5-6 with TRBJ2-5, with a weak D call TRBD2 (6 bases). CDR3 size: 14 residues. V lost 4 bases to trimming and J lost 2 bases, with 12 bases between them. Germline CDR1 SGHDT, CDR2 YYEEEE. CDR3 sequence: CASSGGRPQETQYF. CDR3 bases: TGTGCCAGCAGCGGAGGGAGGCCACAAGAGACCCAGTACTTC.

This clonotype occurred many times. The chain joins TRBV4-1 to TRBJ2-1; D unresolved. Trimming removed 2 bases from V and 4 bases from J, with 15 bases in between. The germline CDR1 and CDR2 sequences are MGHRA and YSYEKL. CDR3 length: 16 residues. The CDR3 coding sequence is TGCGCCAGCAGCCAACCTAAGCTCCTGACATACAATGAGCAGTTCTTC. It encodes CASSQPKLLTYNEQFF.

This clonotype was detected ten times or more. This chain connects TRBV18 to TRBJ2-7; D may be TRBD2 (5 bases). This CDR3 has 15 residues. The ends were cut back, 2 bases at V and 0 bases at J, with 11 bases in the middle. Germline assignment: CDR1 KGHSH and CDR2 LQKENI. The CDR3 spells CASSPTPGSSYEQYF. The DNA for the CDR3 is TGTGCCAGCTCACCAACACCGGGAAGCTCCTACGAGCAGTACTTC.